This T cell receptor beta chain derives from a study of blood T cell repertoires in COVID-19. At the level of the study: Donors in the United States, Italy and Spain gave samples during acute or convalescent COVID-19. The analysed material was cDNA or gDNA that came from T cells, B-cell-depleted T cells, or PBMCs.

The table lists this clone with a few counts. Authors' processing steps: Amplifying reference gene primers gave estimates of nucleated cell counts. Data came from immunoSEQ multiplex PCR; TCRdb stores just in-frame clones and leaves some out. That table furnishes V, J and clone size, whereas the DNA furnished D and trimming. Of 130,000 to 150,000 clones listed, approximately 80% are singletons. The source is a man in his sixties with active or convalescent COVID-19. Sequencing input: peripheral blood.

The CDR3 nucleotides are TGTGCCAGCAGCCAAGGACTAGCGGGAGACGAGACCCAGTACTTC. This sequence encodes CASSQGLAGDETQYF. The genes are TRBV5-4 and TRBJ2-5, with 13 bases fitting TRBD2. The CDR3 extends over 15 amino acids. Germline V gene data show CDR1 as SGHNT and CDR2 as YYREEE (reference sequence). The junction had 5 bases not matched to a gene; V was cut back by 4 bases and J by 5 bases.